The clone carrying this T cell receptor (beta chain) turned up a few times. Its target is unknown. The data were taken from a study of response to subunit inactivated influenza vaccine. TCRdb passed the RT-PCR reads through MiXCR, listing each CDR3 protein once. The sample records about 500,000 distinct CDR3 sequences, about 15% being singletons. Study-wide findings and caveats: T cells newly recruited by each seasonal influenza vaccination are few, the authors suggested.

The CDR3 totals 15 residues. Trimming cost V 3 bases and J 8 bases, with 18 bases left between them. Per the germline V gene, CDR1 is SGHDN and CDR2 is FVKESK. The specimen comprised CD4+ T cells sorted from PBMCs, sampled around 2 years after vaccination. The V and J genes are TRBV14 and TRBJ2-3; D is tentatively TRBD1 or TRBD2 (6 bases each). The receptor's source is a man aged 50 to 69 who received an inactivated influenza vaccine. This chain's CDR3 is CASSQGARSGPTQYF. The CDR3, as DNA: TGTGCCAGCAGCCAGGGGGCGCGGAGCGGGCCTACGCAGTATTTT. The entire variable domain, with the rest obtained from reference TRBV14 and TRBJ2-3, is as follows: EAGVTQFPSHSVIEKGQTVTLRCDPISGHDNLYWYRRVMGKEIKFLLHFVKESKQDESGMPNNRFLAERTGGTYSTLKVQPAELEDSGVYFCASSQGARSGPTQYFGPGTRLTVL.